Reported below is one T cell receptor (beta chain). What it binds is unknown. Germline V lookup: CDR1 SGHVT, CDR2 SQSDAQ. This CDR3 contains 14 residues. J was trimmed by 6 bases and V by 4 bases; bases with no gene match: 5. This specimen belongs to a study of T cell repertoires in cytomegalovirus infection. Background on the study: Recently identified HLA-C-restricted CMV epitopes were used, and well-studied HLA-B-restricted CMV epitopes were used as well. CMV infection and matching HLA type were both indicated by public TCR beta signatures. General study findings and limits: Of the TCR beta families, the public ones yielded a cumulative frequency that identified carriers of CMV plus the relevant HLA.

TCRdb re-analysed the reads in MiXCR, keeping a single row per CDR3 protein. The sample shows more than 65,000 distinct CDR3 sequences, 45% to 55% of them seen only once. The receptor's source is a human donor in good health (CMV status not recorded). Some clones in this sample may be carry-over from other donors' samples. The sample here was CD8+ T cells from cultured PBMCs, taken from culture after CMV antigen stimulation. The V gene is TRBV7-4, the J gene TRBJ2-1; 8 nucleotides align to TRBD2. The CDR3 spells CASSSGGGSNEQFF. For the CDR3, the DNA is TGTGCCAGCAGCTCGGGGGGGGGTTCCAATGAGCAGTTCTTC. Variable domain in full (rest from reference TRBV7-4 and TRBJ2-1): GAGVSQSPRYKVAKRGRDVALRCDSISGHVTLYWYRQTLGQGSEVLTYSQSDAQRDKSGRPSGRFSAERPERSVSTLKIQRTEQGDSAVYLCASSSGGGSNEQFFGPGTRLTVL.